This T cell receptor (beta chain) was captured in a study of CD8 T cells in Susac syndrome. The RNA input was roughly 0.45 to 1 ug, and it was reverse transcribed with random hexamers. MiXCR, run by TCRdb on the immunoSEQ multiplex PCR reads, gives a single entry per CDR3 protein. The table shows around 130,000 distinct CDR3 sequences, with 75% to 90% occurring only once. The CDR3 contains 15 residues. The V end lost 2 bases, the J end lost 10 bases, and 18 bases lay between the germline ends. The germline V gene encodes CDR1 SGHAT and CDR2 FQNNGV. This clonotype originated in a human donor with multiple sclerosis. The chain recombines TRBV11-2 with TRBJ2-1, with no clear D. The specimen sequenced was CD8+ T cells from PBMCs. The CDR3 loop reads CASSLMAGGVYEQFF. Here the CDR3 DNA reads TGTGCCAGCAGCTTAATGGCAGGTGGGGTATACGAGCAGTTCTTC.